This is a list of T cell receptor beta chains from one sample in a study of cytomegalovirus exposure and HLA in healthy donors. Sequencing used immunoSEQ multiplex PCR; TCRdb keeps in-frame clones, though not all of them. The sample has some 93,000 clones, just under 80% seen once. Input material: PBMCs. These receptors all come from a woman between 40 and 55 years old in good health and CMV-seronegative. The CDR3 runs from the conserved cysteine through the conserved F or W. Each record gives: CDR3 protein, CDR3 DNA, V gene, D gene, CDR3 length, J gene, clone size. D genes are given only for firm matches. Clone size is stated in some rows and not others, as once, few, many or a class when expanded.

CDR3 protein: CAIWGGPTFSYEQYF
CDR3 DNA: TGTGCCATCTGGGGCGGCCCCACATTCTCCTACGAGCAGTACTTC
V gene: TRBV10-3
D gene: NA
CDR3 length: 15
J gene: TRBJ2-7
clone size: NA

CDR3 protein: CASSRQGATNEKLFF
CDR3 DNA: TGTGCCAGCAGCCGACAGGGGGCAACTAATGAAAAACTGTTTTTT
V gene: TRBV7-2
D gene: TRBD1
CDR3 length: 15
J gene: TRBJ1-4
clone size: once

CDR3 protein: CASSLSARMNTEAFF
CDR3 DNA: TGTGCCAGCAGTTTATCGGCCAGAATGAACACTGAAGCTTTCTTT
V gene: TRBV27
D gene: NA
CDR3 length: 15
J gene: TRBJ1-1
clone size: once

CDR3 protein: CASSLGQNTEAFF
CDR3 DNA: TGTGCCAGCAGTCTGGGACAGAACACTGAAGCTTTCTTT
V gene: TRBV27
D gene: NA
CDR3 length: 13
J gene: TRBJ1-1
clone size: once

CDR3 protein: CSVGRRRGYQETQYF
CDR3 DNA: TGCAGCGTTGGAAGGCGTCGGGGGTACCAAGAGACCCAGTACTTC
V gene: TRBV29-1
D gene: NA
CDR3 length: 15
J gene: TRBJ2-5
clone size: NA

CDR3 protein: CASSNRKAQEDTEAFF
CDR3 DNA: TGTGCCAGCAGCAACCGCAAAGCCCAGGAGGACACTGAAGCTTTCTTT
V gene: TRBV7-9
D gene: NA
CDR3 length: 16
J gene: TRBJ1-1
clone size: NA

CDR3 protein: CASRDPGQGHYGYTF
CDR3 DNA: TGTGCCAGCAGGGATCCGGGACAGGGACACTATGGCTACACCTTC
V gene: TRBV28
D gene: TRBD1
CDR3 length: 15
J gene: TRBJ1-2
clone size: NA

CDR3 protein: CATSGQGINQPQHF
CDR3 DNA: TGTGCCACCTCGGGACAGGGAATAAATCAGCCCCAGCATTTT
V gene: TRBV5-4
D gene: TRBD1
CDR3 length: 14
J gene: TRBJ1-5
clone size: few

CDR3 protein: CASSFGHEQYF
CDR3 DNA: TGTGCCAGCAGTTTCGGTCACGAGCAGTACTTC
V gene: TRBV28
D gene: NA
CDR3 length: 11
J gene: TRBJ2-7
clone size: NA

CDR3 protein: CASSFSSTTGSDEQYF
CDR3 DNA: TGTGCCAGCAGTTTCTCATCCACTACGGGTTCGGACGAGCAGTACTTC
V gene: TRBV7-6
D gene: NA
CDR3 length: 16
J gene: TRBJ2-7
clone size: NA

CDR3 protein: CASSQAGTYEQYF
CDR3 DNA: TGTGCCAGCTCACAGGCAGGAACTTACGAGCAGTACTTC
V gene: TRBV18
D gene: NA
CDR3 length: 13
J gene: TRBJ2-7
clone size: NA

CDR3 protein: CASSLGPGQGGGSYTF
CDR3 DNA: TGTGCCAGCAGCTTGGGACCGGGACAGGGAGGTGGTAGCTACACCTTC
V gene: TRBV5-6
D gene: TRBD1
CDR3 length: 16
J gene: TRBJ1-2
clone size: NA

CDR3 protein: CASSWRAGLETQYF
CDR3 DNA: TGTGCCAGCAGTTGGAGGGCGGGATTGGAGACCCAGTACTTC
V gene: TRBV7-9
D gene: NA
CDR3 length: 14
J gene: TRBJ2-5
clone size: once

CDR3 protein: CASSVGRTAQETQYF
CDR3 DNA: TGTGCCAGCTCGGTTGGAAGGACAGCCCAAGAGACCCAGTACTTC
V gene: TRBV6-1
D gene: NA
CDR3 length: 15
J gene: TRBJ2-5
clone size: NA

CDR3 protein: CASSLSWGPGNTIYF
CDR3 DNA: TGTGCCAGCAGCTTATCCTGGGGGCCAGGAAACACCATATATTTT
V gene: TRBV7-2
D gene: NA
CDR3 length: 15
J gene: TRBJ1-3
clone size: NA

CDR3 protein: CASSLMWQGGSGDTQYF
CDR3 DNA: TGTGCCAGCAGTTTAATGTGGCAGGGGGGTTCGGGAGATACGCAGTATTTT
V gene: TRBV27
D gene: NA
CDR3 length: 17
J gene: TRBJ2-3
clone size: NA

CDR3 protein: CASSSTSGIHNEQFF
CDR3 DNA: TGTGCCAGTAGTTCGACTAGCGGGATACACAATGAGCAGTTCTTC
V gene: TRBV19
D gene: TRBD2
CDR3 length: 15
J gene: TRBJ2-1
clone size: NA

CDR3 protein: CASSLDRAEQYF
CDR3 DNA: TGCGCCAGCAGTCTGGACAGGGCCGAGCAGTACTTC
V gene: TRBV10-2
D gene: TRBD1
CDR3 length: 12
J gene: TRBJ2-7
clone size: few

CDR3 protein: CASSPQTASAYNQPQHF
CDR3 DNA: TGTGCCAGCAGCCCTCAAACAGCCTCGGCATACAATCAGCCCCAGCATTTT
V gene: TRBV7-2
D gene: NA
CDR3 length: 17
J gene: TRBJ1-5
clone size: NA

CDR3 protein: CSSSRGLANEKLFF
CDR3 DNA: TGTTCCAGCTCTAGGGGACTTGCTAATGAAAAACTGTTTTTT
V gene: TRBV7-9
D gene: NA
CDR3 length: 14
J gene: TRBJ1-4
clone size: NA

CDR3 protein: CASSPTNPTGNNQPQHF
CDR3 DNA: TGTGCCAGCTCACCAACGAACCCTACAGGGAACAATCAGCCCCAGCATTTT
V gene: TRBV18
D gene: NA
CDR3 length: 17
J gene: TRBJ1-5
clone size: NA

CDR3 protein: CASSQDYEQYF
CDR3 DNA: TGCGCCAGCAGCCAGGATTACGAGCAGTACTTC
V gene: TRBV5-1
D gene: NA
CDR3 length: 11
J gene: TRBJ2-7
clone size: NA

CDR3 protein: CASSWGLSDEQYF
CDR3 DNA: TGTGCCAGTAGTTGGGGACTATCCGACGAGCAGTACTTC
V gene: TRBV19
D gene: TRBD2
CDR3 length: 13
J gene: TRBJ2-7
clone size: NA

CDR3 protein: CASRQLGHQPQHF
CDR3 DNA: TGTGCCAGCAGGCAGTTGGGCCATCAGCCCCAGCATTTT
V gene: TRBV6-1
D gene: NA
CDR3 length: 13
J gene: TRBJ1-5
clone size: NA

CDR3 protein: CASSTTGNTEAFF
CDR3 DNA: TGTGCCAGCTCGACCACAGGGAACACTGAAGCTTTCTTT
V gene: TRBV7-9
D gene: NA
CDR3 length: 13
J gene: TRBJ1-1
clone size: NA

CDR3 protein: CASSYRVDIGNTIYF
CDR3 DNA: TGTGCCAGCAGTTACAGAGTCGACATCGGAAACACCATATATTTT
V gene: TRBV6-5
D gene: NA
CDR3 length: 15
J gene: TRBJ1-3
clone size: NA

CDR3 protein: CASSGFGEAFF
CDR3 DNA: TGTGCCAGCAGTGGATTCGGGGAAGCTTTCTTT
V gene: TRBV6-1
D gene: NA
CDR3 length: 11
J gene: TRBJ1-1
clone size: few

CDR3 protein: CASRAGTGAYGYTF
CDR3 DNA: TGTGCCAGCAGGGCCGGGACAGGGGCCTATGGCTACACCTTC
V gene: TRBV2
D gene: TRBD1
CDR3 length: 14
J gene: TRBJ1-2
clone size: NA

CDR3 protein: CASSAGTSGDTQYF
CDR3 DNA: TGCGCCAGCAGCGCCGGGACTAGCGGAGATACGCAGTATTTT
V gene: TRBV5-1
D gene: TRBD2
CDR3 length: 14
J gene: TRBJ2-3
clone size: NA

CDR3 protein: CASSPWAATNEKLFF
CDR3 DNA: TGTGCCAGCAGCCCTTGGGCAGCAACTAATGAAAAACTGTTTTTT
V gene: TRBV9
D gene: NA
CDR3 length: 15
J gene: TRBJ1-4
clone size: NA

CDR3 protein: CASSVTGSTEAFF
CDR3 DNA: TGTGCCAGCAGTGTAACAGGGTCCACAGAAGCTTTCTTT
V gene: TRBV2
D gene: NA
CDR3 length: 13
J gene: TRBJ1-1
clone size: few

CDR3 protein: CATRGSGTLGSYTF
CDR3 DNA: TGTGCCACAAGGGGGTCCGGGACCCTTGGGAGCTACACCTTC
V gene: TRBV6-1
D gene: NA
CDR3 length: 14
J gene: TRBJ1-2
clone size: NA

CDR3 protein: CSVANRGQGEQYF
CDR3 DNA: TGCAGCGTTGCGAACAGGGGGCAGGGCGAGCAGTACTTC
V gene: TRBV29-1
D gene: TRBD1
CDR3 length: 13
J gene: TRBJ2-7
clone size: NA

CDR3 protein: CASSRGLGELFF
CDR3 DNA: TGCGCCAGCAGCAGAGGTCTCGGGGAGCTGTTTTTT
V gene: TRBV5-1
D gene: NA
CDR3 length: 12
J gene: TRBJ2-2
clone size: NA

CDR3 protein: CSVEGLAASYEQYF
CDR3 DNA: TGCAGCGTTGAAGGACTAGCGGCTTCCTACGAGCAGTACTTC
V gene: TRBV29-1
D gene: TRBD2
CDR3 length: 14
J gene: TRBJ2-7
clone size: once

CDR3 protein: CASSGETWRGYTF
CDR3 DNA: TGTGCCAGCAGTGGCGAGACATGGAGGGGCTACACCTTC
V gene: TRBV25-1
D gene: NA
CDR3 length: 13
J gene: TRBJ1-2
clone size: once

CDR3 protein: CASSVGLAQFF
CDR3 DNA: TGTGCCAGCAGCGTAGGGCTGGCGCAGTTCTTC
V gene: TRBV9
D gene: NA
CDR3 length: 11
J gene: TRBJ2-1
clone size: once

CDR3 protein: CASSQDVDSANYGYTF
CDR3 DNA: TGCGCCAGCAGCCAAGATGTGGACTCTGCTAACTATGGCTACACCTTC
V gene: TRBV4-1
D gene: NA
CDR3 length: 16
J gene: TRBJ1-2
clone size: NA

CDR3 protein: CATSRITLAGGIGEQFF
CDR3 DNA: TGTGCCACCAGCAGAATTACCCTAGCGGGAGGGATCGGTGAGCAGTTCTTC
V gene: TRBV15
D gene: TRBD2
CDR3 length: 17
J gene: TRBJ2-1
clone size: NA

CDR3 protein: CSVGTGPNYGYTF
CDR3 DNA: TGCAGCGTGGGGACAGGCCCTAACTATGGCTACACCTTC
V gene: TRBV29-1
D gene: TRBD1
CDR3 length: 13
J gene: TRBJ1-2
clone size: NA

CDR3 protein: CASSVGGQGGEKLFF
CDR3 DNA: TGTGCCAGCAGCGTAGGGGGTCAGGGGGGTGAAAAACTGTTTTTT
V gene: TRBV9
D gene: TRBD1
CDR3 length: 15
J gene: TRBJ1-4
clone size: NA

CDR3 protein: CASALGQVPRDEQFF
CDR3 DNA: TGTGCCAGCGCCCTTGGGCAGGTCCCGCGGGATGAGCAGTTCTTC
V gene: TRBV7-8
D gene: NA
CDR3 length: 15
J gene: TRBJ2-1
clone size: NA

CDR3 protein: CASSPDRVYGEQFF
CDR3 DNA: TGCGCCAGCAGCCCGGACAGGGTATATGGTGAGCAGTTCTTC
V gene: TRBV5-1
D gene: TRBD1
CDR3 length: 14
J gene: TRBJ2-1
clone size: NA

CDR3 protein: CASRREGRDRYTF
CDR3 DNA: TGTGCCAGCAGGCGGGAGGGGCGCGATCGCTACACCTTC
V gene: TRBV5-4
D gene: NA
CDR3 length: 13
J gene: TRBJ1-2
clone size: NA

CDR3 protein: CASRRGSGRGNEQFF
CDR3 DNA: TGTGCCAGCAGGCGGGGTAGCGGGAGGGGCAATGAGCAGTTCTTC
V gene: TRBV27
D gene: TRBD2
CDR3 length: 15
J gene: TRBJ2-1
clone size: NA

CDR3 protein: CASSHRQGPETYGYTF
CDR3 DNA: TGTGCCAGCAGCCACCGACAGGGGCCAGAAACCTATGGCTACACCTTC
V gene: TRBV9
D gene: TRBD1
CDR3 length: 16
J gene: TRBJ1-2
clone size: NA

CDR3 protein: CASRGRARNEQFF
CDR3 DNA: TGTGCCAGTAGGGGGAGGGCCCGAAATGAGCAGTTCTTC
V gene: TRBV19
D gene: TRBD2
CDR3 length: 13
J gene: TRBJ2-1
clone size: once

CDR3 protein: CASSYPLPGNYGYTF
CDR3 DNA: TGTGCCAGCAGTTATCCACTTCCAGGCAACTATGGCTACACCTTC
V gene: TRBV28
D gene: NA
CDR3 length: 15
J gene: TRBJ1-2
clone size: NA

CDR3 protein: CATSGTRRGEQYF
CDR3 DNA: TGTGCCACCAGCGGGACCCGGAGGGGCGAGCAGTACTTC
V gene: TRBV15
D gene: NA
CDR3 length: 13
J gene: TRBJ2-7
clone size: NA

CDR3 protein: CASSLGLAGLMSYNEQFF
CDR3 DNA: TGTGCCAGTAGCTTGGGACTAGCGGGACTCATGTCCTACAATGAGCAGTTCTTC
V gene: TRBV19
D gene: TRBD2
CDR3 length: 18
J gene: TRBJ2-1
clone size: NA

CDR3 protein: CASTPLASPQFF
CDR3 DNA: TGTGCCAGCACTCCCCTAGCTAGCCCGCAGTTCTTC
V gene: TRBV6-1
D gene: NA
CDR3 length: 12
J gene: TRBJ2-1
clone size: NA

CDR3 protein: CASSQVRTGAGELFF
CDR3 DNA: TGCGCCAGCAGCCAAGTGAGAACCGGGGCCGGGGAGCTGTTTTTT
V gene: TRBV4-1
D gene: NA
CDR3 length: 15
J gene: TRBJ2-2
clone size: NA

CDR3 protein: CASSLGTSGSGEQFF
CDR3 DNA: TGTGCCAGCAGTTTAGGGACTAGCGGGAGTGGTGAGCAGTTCTTC
V gene: TRBV28
D gene: TRBD2
CDR3 length: 15
J gene: TRBJ2-1
clone size: NA

CDR3 protein: CASSIVPVAATQYF
CDR3 DNA: TGTGCCAGTAGTATAGTCCCGGTTGCGGCTACGCAGTATTTT
V gene: TRBV19
D gene: NA
CDR3 length: 14
J gene: TRBJ2-3
clone size: NA

CDR3 protein: CASSYSRGGDDGYTF
CDR3 DNA: TGTGCCAGCAGTTATTCCAGGGGAGGGGACGATGGCTACACCTTC
V gene: TRBV28
D gene: NA
CDR3 length: 15
J gene: TRBJ1-2
clone size: NA